The 9 T cell receptor beta chains below all came from one sample that was sequenced in a study of blood T cell repertoires in COVID-19. The repertoire was sequenced with immunoSEQ multiplex PCR; TCRdb's copy has only in-frame clones and lacks some. The data contain about 160,000 clones, around 81% of them seen just once; the ten biggest clones take up 10% to 15%. Sequencing was carried out using peripheral blood. These receptors were taken from a man aged 70-80 years who had recovered from COVID-19.

The rearrangement uses TRBV5-6 and TRBJ2-1; TRBD1 matches 8 bases. V gave up 0 bases and J gave up 9 bases; unmatched junction bases: 5. The germline V gene encodes CDR1 SGHDT and CDR2 YYEEEE. The CDR3 is made up of 14 amino acids. CDR3: CASSLAGGRGEQFF. CDR3 DNA: TGTGCCAGCAGCTTGGCAGGGGGCCGGGGTGAGCAGTTCTTC.

To note about this clone: Other DNA sequences of this sample code for an identical CDR3. V and J are TRBV5-1 and TRBJ2-1, with TRBD1 matching 11 bases. CDR1 is SGHRS and CDR2 is YFSETQ in the germline V gene. The CDR3 is made up of 15 amino acids. Germline trimming cut 4 bases from V and 4 bases from J; bases unmatched to any gene: 4. The CDR3 DNA sequence: TGCGCCAGCAGCCCAGGACAGGGGGCATACAATGAGCAGTTCTTC. As protein: CASSPGQGAYNEQFF. Full variable domain (remainder filled in from reference TRBV5-1 and TRBJ2-1): KAGVTQTPRYLIKTRGQQVTLSCSPISGHRSVSWYQQTPGQGLQFLFEYFSETQRNKGNFPGRFSGRQFSNSRSEMNVSTLELGDSALYLCASSPGQGAYNEQFFGPGTRLTVL.

The V and J genes are TRBV28 and TRBJ1-5; 11 nucleotides line up with TRBD1. The CDR3 contains 16 residues. V was pared by 3 bases and J by 5 bases, with 6 bases of the junction left unmatched. Germline assignment: CDR1 MDHEN and CDR2 SYDVKM. The CDR3 DNA reads TGTGCCAGCAGTTTGTCCGGACAGGGGGCGCATCAGCCCCAGCATTTT. Encoded protein: CASSLSGQGAHQPQHF.

The chain combines TRBV24-1 with TRBJ2-7; 12 bases fit TRBD1. The CDR3 loop spans 15 amino acids. Germline assignment: CDR1 KGHDR and CDR2 SFDVKD. J gave up 5 bases and V 3 bases, and 4 bases lay outside the gene matches. The CDR3 DNA sequence: TGTGCCACCAGTGATCCGGGACAGGGGGCCCACGAGCAGTACTTC. Translation gives CATSDPGQGAHEQYF.

The CDR3 is CASLRDRGSSPLHF. The CDR3 nucleotides read TGTGCCAGCCTCCGGGACAGGGGCAGCTCACCCCTCCACTTT. This chain uses TRBV6-6 with TRBJ1-6, with 10 bases that match TRBD1. The V gene's germline CDR1 is MNHNY and CDR2 SVGAGI (reference sequence). This CDR3 is 14 amino acids long. V shed 8 bases and J 10 bases; nucleotides not matched to a gene: 8.

The rearrangement joins TRBV28 to TRBJ2-7; possible D gene TRBD1, 6 bases. Trimming removed 2 bases from V and 5 bases from J, with 13 bases in between. Germline V gene data show CDR1 as MDHEN and CDR2 as SYDVKM. The CDR3 totals 14 residues. DNA for the CDR3: TGTGCCAGCAGTTTAAACAGGGTAAGGGACGAGCAGTACTTC. Amino acids: CASSLNRVRDEQYF.

This clone was detected only a few times. The chain recombines TRBV27 with TRBJ2-6; D is perhaps TRBD1 (5 bases). The germline CDR1 and CDR2 sequences are MNHEY and SMNVEV (reference sequence). Deletions cut 3 bases from V and 0 bases from J, with 12 bases between. This CDR3 contains 17 residues. The CDR3 coding sequence is TGTGCCAGCAGTTTTGACAGCGACCACTCTGGGGCCAACGTCCTGACTTTC. Residues: CASSFDSDHSGANVLTF.

The rearrangement links TRBV27 to TRBJ2-5; 12 bases map to TRBD2. CDR1 is MNHEY and CDR2 is SMNVEV in the germline V gene (reference sequence). The CDR3 is made up of 16 amino acids. The junction had 9 bases not matched to a gene; V was cut back by 5 bases and J by 5 bases. For the CDR3, the DNA is TGTGCCAGCAGTCTCCTAAGGACTAGCGGGGTGGAGACCCAGTACTTC. It yields the protein CASSLLRTSGVETQYF.

The chain has TRBV28 and TRBJ2-3, with 7 bases fitting TRBD2. The V gene end was trimmed by 6 bases and the J gene end by 2 bases; junction bases not matched to a gene: 5. This CDR3 contains 14 residues. Germline V gene data show CDR1 as MDHEN and CDR2 as SYDVKM. CDR3 DNA sequence: TGTGCCAGCAGCAGCGGGGCTAACACAGATACGCAGTATTTT. It is translated as CASSSGANTDTQYF.